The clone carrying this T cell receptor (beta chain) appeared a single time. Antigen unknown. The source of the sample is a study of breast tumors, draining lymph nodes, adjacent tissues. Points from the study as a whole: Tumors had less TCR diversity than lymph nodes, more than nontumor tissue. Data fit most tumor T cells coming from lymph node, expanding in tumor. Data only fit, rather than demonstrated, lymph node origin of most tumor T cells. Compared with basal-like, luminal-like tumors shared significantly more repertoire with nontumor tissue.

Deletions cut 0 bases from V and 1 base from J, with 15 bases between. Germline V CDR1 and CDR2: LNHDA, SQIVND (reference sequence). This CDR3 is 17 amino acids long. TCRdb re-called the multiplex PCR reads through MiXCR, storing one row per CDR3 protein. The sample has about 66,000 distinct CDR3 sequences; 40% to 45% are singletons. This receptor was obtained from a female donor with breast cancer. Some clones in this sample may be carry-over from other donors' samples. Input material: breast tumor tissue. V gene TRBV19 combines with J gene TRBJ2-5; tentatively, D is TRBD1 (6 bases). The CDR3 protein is CASSIDNTGQGQETQYF. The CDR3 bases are TGTGCCAGTAGTATAGACAATACAGGGCAAGGCCAAGAGACCCAGTACTTC.